This T cell receptor (beta chain) derives from a study of OX40 agonist ivuxolimab in advanced cancers. Germline values: CDR1 SGHAT, CDR2 FQNNGV. The CDR3 is made up of 12 amino acids. The V end was cut by 3 bases, the J end by 8 bases, with 7 bases between. The data were produced by immunoSEQ multiplex PCR, yet TCRdb's version contains in-frame clones alone and is incomplete. The sample holds roughly 90,000 clones; about 83% are singletons and the top ten take roughly 1.5%. The clonotype comes from an adult with an advanced solid tumor such as melanoma, head and neck, liver or kidney cancer. The material was CD4+ or CD8+ T cells sorted from blood, obtained in a trial of the OX40 agonist ivuxolimab. The chain recombines TRBV11-2 with TRBJ1-4; D is unclear. CDR3 loop: CASSLATEKLFF. Written as DNA, the CDR3 is TGTGCCAGCAGCTTGGCTACAGAAAAACTGTTTTTT.